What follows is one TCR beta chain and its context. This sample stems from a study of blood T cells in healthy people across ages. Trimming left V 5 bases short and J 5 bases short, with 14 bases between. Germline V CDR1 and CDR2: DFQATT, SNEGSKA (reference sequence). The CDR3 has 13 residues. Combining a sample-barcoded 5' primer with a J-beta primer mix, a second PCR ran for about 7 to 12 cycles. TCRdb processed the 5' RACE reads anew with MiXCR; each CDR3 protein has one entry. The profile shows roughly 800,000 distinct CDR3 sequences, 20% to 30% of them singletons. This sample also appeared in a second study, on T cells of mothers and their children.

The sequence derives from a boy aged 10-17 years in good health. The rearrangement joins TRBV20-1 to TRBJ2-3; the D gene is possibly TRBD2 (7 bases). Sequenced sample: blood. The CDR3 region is CSAPGGPVDTQYF. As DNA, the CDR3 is TGCAGTGCTCCCGGGGGGCCCGTAGATACGCAGTATTTT.